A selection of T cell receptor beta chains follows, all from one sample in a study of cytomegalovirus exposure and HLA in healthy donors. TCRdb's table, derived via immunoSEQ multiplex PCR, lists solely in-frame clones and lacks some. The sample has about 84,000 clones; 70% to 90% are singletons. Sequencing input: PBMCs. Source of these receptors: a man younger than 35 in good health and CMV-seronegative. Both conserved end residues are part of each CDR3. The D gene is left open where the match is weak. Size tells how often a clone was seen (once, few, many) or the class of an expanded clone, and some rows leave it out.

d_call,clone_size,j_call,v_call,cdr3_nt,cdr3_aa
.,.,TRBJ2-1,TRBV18,TGTGCCAGCTCACCATATAACTACAATGAGCAGTTCTTC,CASSPYNYNEQFF
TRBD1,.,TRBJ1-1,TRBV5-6,TGTGCCAGCAGCCCGGTTAGACAGGGAAGGGGGAAGACGACTGAAGCTTTCTTT,CASSPVRQGRGKTTEAFF
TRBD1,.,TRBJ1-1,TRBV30,TGTGCCTGGAGGAGTCACGGGACAGGTGAAGCTTTCTTT,CAWRSHGTGEAFF
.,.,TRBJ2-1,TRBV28,TGTGCCAGCAGTTTAAACAGAGACAATGAGCAGTTCTTC,CASSLNRDNEQFF
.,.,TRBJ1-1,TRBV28,TGTGCCAGCAAGGTGGAGGGGCTCACTGAAGCTTTCTTT,CASKVEGLTEAFF
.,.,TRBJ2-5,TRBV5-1,TGCGCCAGCAGCCCCGTCGTGGGGGGGACCCAGTACTTC,CASSPVVGGTQYF
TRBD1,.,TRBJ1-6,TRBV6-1,TGTGCCAGCAGTGAAGCGGGACAGAGCATTTCACCCCTCCACTTT,CASSEAGQSISPLHF
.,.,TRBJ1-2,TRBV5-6,TGTGCCAGCAACGTGGGAGGGAACTATGGCTACACCTTC,CASNVGGNYGYTF
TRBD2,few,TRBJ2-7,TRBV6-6,TGTGCCAGCAGTGGGGGACTACATAGTTACGAGCAGTACTTC,CASSGGLHSYEQYF
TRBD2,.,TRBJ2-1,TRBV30,TGTGCCTGGACAAAATCGAAAGCGGGAGGGCTCTACTACAATGAGCAGTTCTTC,CAWTKSKAGGLYYNEQFF
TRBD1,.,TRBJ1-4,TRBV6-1,TGTGCCAGCAGTGAACAGACGGGACAGGGGGCGAGAAAACTGTTTTTT,CASSEQTGQGARKLFF
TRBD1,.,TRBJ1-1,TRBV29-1,TGCAGCGTTGAAATGAGCAGGGGGGTCACTGAAGCTTTCTTT,CSVEMSRGVTEAFF
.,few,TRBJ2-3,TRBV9,TGTGCCAGCAGCGGGACTAGCACAGATACGCAGTATTTT,CASSGTSTDTQYF
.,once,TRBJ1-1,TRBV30,TGTGCCTGGAGTCCCCTCTGGGGGCAGGAAGCTTTCTTT,CAWSPLWGQEAFF
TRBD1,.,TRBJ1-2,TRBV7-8,TGTGCCAGCAGAAGGGACAGGGCTAACTATGGCTACACCTTC,CASRRDRANYGYTF
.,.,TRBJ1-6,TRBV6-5,TGTGCCAGCGGCTACAGGGTGGGTAATTCACCCCTCCACTTT,CASGYRVGNSPLHF